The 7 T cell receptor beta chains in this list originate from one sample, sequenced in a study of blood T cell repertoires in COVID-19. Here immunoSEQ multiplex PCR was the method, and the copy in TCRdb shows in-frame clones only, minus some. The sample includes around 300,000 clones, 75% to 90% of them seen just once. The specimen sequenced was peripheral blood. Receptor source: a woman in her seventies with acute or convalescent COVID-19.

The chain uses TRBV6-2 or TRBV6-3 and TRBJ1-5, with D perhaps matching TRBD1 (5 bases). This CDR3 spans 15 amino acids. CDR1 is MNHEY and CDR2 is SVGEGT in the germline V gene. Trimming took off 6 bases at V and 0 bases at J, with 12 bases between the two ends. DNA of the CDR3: TGTGCCAGCAGCCGACCAGGGAATAGCAATCAGCCCCAGCATTTT. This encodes CASSRPGNSNQPQHF.

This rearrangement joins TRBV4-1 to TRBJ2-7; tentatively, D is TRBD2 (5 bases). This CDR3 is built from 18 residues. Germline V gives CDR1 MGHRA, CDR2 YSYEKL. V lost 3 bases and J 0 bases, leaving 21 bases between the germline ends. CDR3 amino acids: CASSHKVSEEANSYEQYF. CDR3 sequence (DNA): TGCGCCAGCAGCCACAAGGTGTCAGAGGAGGCTAACTCCTACGAGCAGTACTTC.

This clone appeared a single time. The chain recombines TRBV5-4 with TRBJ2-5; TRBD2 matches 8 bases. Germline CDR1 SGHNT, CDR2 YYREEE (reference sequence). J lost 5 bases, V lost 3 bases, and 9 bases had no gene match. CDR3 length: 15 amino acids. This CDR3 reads CASSSSGLGEETQYF. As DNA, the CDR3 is TGTGCCAGCAGCTCTAGCGGGCTGGGGGAGGAGACCCAGTACTTC.

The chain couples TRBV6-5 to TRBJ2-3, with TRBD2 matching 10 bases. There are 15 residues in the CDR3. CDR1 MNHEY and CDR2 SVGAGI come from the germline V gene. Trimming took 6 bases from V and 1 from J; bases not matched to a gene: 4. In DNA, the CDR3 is TGTGCCAGCAGCCGAGCGGGGGGGCGCACAGATACGCAGTATTTT. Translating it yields CASSRAGGRTDTQYF.

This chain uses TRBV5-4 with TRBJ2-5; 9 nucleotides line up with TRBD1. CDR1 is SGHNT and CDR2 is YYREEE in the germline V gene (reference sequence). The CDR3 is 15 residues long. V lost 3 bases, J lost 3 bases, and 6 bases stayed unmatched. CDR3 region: CASSSDRGLKETQYF. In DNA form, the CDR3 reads TGTGCCAGCAGCTCGGACAGGGGATTGAAAGAGACCCAGTACTTC. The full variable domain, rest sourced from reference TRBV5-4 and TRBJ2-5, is ETGVTQSPTHLIKTRGQQVTLRCSSQSGHNTVSWYQQALGQGPQFIFQYYREEENGRGNFPPRFSGLQFPNYSSELNVNALELDDSALYLCASSSDRGLKETQYFGPGTRLLVL.

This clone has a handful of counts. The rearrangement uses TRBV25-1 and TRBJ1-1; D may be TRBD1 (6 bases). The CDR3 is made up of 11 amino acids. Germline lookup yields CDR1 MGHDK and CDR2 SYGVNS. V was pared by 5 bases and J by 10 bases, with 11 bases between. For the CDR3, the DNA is TGTGCCAGCAGTTTCCGGGACATAGCTTTCTTT. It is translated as CASSFRDIAFF.

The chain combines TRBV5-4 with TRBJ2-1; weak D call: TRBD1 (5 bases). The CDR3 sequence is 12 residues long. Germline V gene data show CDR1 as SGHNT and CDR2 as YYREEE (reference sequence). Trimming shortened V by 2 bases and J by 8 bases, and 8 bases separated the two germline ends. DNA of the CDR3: TGTGCCAGCAGCTTCCAGGGCGATGAGCAGTTCTTC. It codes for CASSFQGDEQFF.